The 7 T cell receptor beta chains presented below share a single source sample, sequenced in a study of cytomegalovirus exposure and HLA in healthy donors. The primer mix had 60 Vbeta and 13 Jbeta primers. Method: immunoSEQ multiplex PCR; TCRdb's copy keeps in-frame clones and lacks some. This sample yields some 160,000 clones, of which around 80% are seen a single time; about 6.3% belongs to the top ten. The specimen was PBMCs. The receptors here all came from a male donor in good health and CMV-seropositive.

This clone has only a few counts. The chain combines TRBV5-1 with TRBJ2-6; D is uncertain. The CDR3 has 14 residues. Trimming left V 7 bases short and J 0 bases short, with 8 bases between. Germline assignment: CDR1 SGHRS and CDR2 YFSETQ. Here the CDR3 DNA reads TGCGCCAGCCGGCAGGACTCTGGGGCCAACGTCCTGACTTTC. Translated: CASRQDSGANVLTF. Full variable domain (outside the CDR3, taken from reference TRBV5-1 and TRBJ2-6): KAGVTQTPRYLIKTRGQQVTLSCSPISGHRSVSWYQQTPGQGLQFLFEYFSETQRNKGNFPGRFSGRQFSNSRSEMNVSTLELGDSALYLCASRQDSGANVLTFGAGSRLTVL.

This clone was seen a single time. This chain uses TRBV29-1 with TRBJ2-5; TRBD1 aligns across 10 bases. The length of the CDR3 is 13 residues. The germline CDR1 and CDR2 sequences are SQVTM and ANQGSEA. Unmatched junction bases numbered 6, after V lost 6 bases and J lost 5 bases. The CDR3 sequence is CSVLTGGMETQYF. The CDR3 DNA follows: TGCAGCGTCCTGACAGGGGGCATGGAGACCCAGTACTTC.

The chain combines TRBV6-9 with TRBJ2-7; tentative D call: TRBD1 (6 bases). This CDR3 is 14 amino acids long. Germline CDR1 is MNHGY and CDR2 is SVAAGI. V shed 2 bases and J shed 3 bases, with 11 bases lying between them. CDR3: CASSYNRVGYEQYF. The CDR3 coding sequence is TGTGCCAGCAGTTATAACAGGGTCGGCTACGAGCAGTACTTC.

The J gene is TRBJ2-5, the V gene TRBV7-2; D is unclear. The J call may be faulty, since TRBJ2-7 better matches the DNA end. Looked up from germline, CDR1 is SGHTA and CDR2 is FQGNSA. The length of the CDR3 is 17 residues. The chain's CDR3 is CASSLGRFRPSSYEQYF. The DNA for the CDR3 is TGTGCCAGCAGCTTAGGCCGGTTCAGGCCGAGCTCCTACGAGCAGTACTTC.

This clone occurred a few times. This sequence joins TRBV25-1 and TRBJ2-5; 8 bases match TRBD1. The CDR3 loop spans 15 amino acids. Germline V gene data show CDR1 as MGHDK and CDR2 as SYGVNS. V lost 2 bases to trimming and J lost 5 bases; unmatched junction nucleotides: 7. This chain's CDR3 is CASSEAQGALETQYF. The CDR3 DNA is TGTGCCAGCAGTGAAGCCCAGGGGGCGCTGGAGACCCAGTACTTC.

This clone has only a few counts. The rearrangement links TRBV21-1 to TRBJ2-7; the tabulated D call, TRBD1, remains unverified against the DNA. TRBV21-1 is a pseudogene locus. The length of the CDR3 is 13 residues. CDR3 in amino acids: CASSKETRDKQYF. CDR3 bases: TGTGCCAGCAGCAAGGAGACCCGGGACAAGCAGTACTTC.

The chain has TRBV18 and TRBJ1-6; 7 nucleotides align to TRBD1. CDR1 and CDR2 (germline): KGHSH, LQKENI. The V and J ends lost 3 bases and 7 bases, in that order; junction bases with no gene match: 18. This CDR3 has 19 amino acids. CDR3 coding DNA: TGTGCCAGCTCACCTCTGAGGGACAGCGCTGGCCTTACAAATTCACCCCTCCACTTT. It encodes CASSPLRDSAGLTNSPLHF. Full variable domain (remainder filled in from reference TRBV18 and TRBJ1-6): NAGVMQNPRHLVRRRGQEARLRCSPMKGHSHVYWYRQLPEEGLKFMVYLQKENIIDESGMPKERFSAEFPKEGPSILRIQQVVRGDSAAYFCASSPLRDSAGLTNSPLHFGNGTRLTVT.